This T cell receptor beta chain was profiled in a study of beta chain features in type 1 diabetes. Study outcomes and limitations: More deletions and fewer insertions at VDJ junctions were seen in type 1 diabetes patients. Type 1 diabetes patients had moderately but significantly shorter TCRB CDR3s in all four CD4+ subsets.

Of note for this clone: The antigen is unknown.

This CDR3 contains 14 residues. The trim removed 5 bases at V and 5 bases at J, leaving 4 bases unmatched. From germline, CDR1 is MGHDK and CDR2 SYGVNS. Every isolated RNA sample was fully reverse transcribed, so sequencing captured expressed TCRB transcripts. The data were produced by immunoSEQ multiplex PCR, yet TCRdb's version contains in-frame clones alone and is incomplete. The data hold fewer than 900,000 clones, with roughly 15% observed a single time. The origin of this receptor is a young woman in good health. V and J are TRBV25-1 and TRBJ2-5, with 11 nucleotides matching TRBD2. Sequenced sample: naive CD4+ T cells from blood. The CDR3 loop reads CASSRTSGYETQYF. CDR3 bases: TGTGCCAGCAGTCGGACTAGCGGGTATGAGACCCAGTACTTC.